A single sample gave rise to the 21 T cell receptor beta chains below, sequenced in a study of T cells in Graves' hyperthyroidism and ophthalmopathy. The CDR3 regions of TCR beta were amplified from RNA transcripts. The HTBI primer set served for first-round RT-PCR of the TCR CDR3. A single record per CDR3 protein comes from TCRdb applying MiXCR to the multiplex PCR reads. The sample holds around 700,000 distinct CDR3 sequences, around 20% seen once. Specimen: blood. Source of these receptors: a woman aged 45-65 years with Graves' hyperthyroidism that later progressed to Graves' ophthalmopathy.

A few counts support this clonotype. J is TRBJ1-1 and V is TRBV6-5, with D uncertain. There are 18 residues in the CDR3. Per the germline V gene, CDR1 is MNHEY and CDR2 is SVGAGI. Trimming took off 0 bases at V and 2 bases at J, with 19 bases between the two ends. CDR3 coding DNA: TGTGCCAGCAGTTACTCGGTTGTCTTTCGGGCCGAAAACACTGAAGCTTTCTTT. It yields the protein CASSYSVVFRAENTEAFF.

The table lists this clonotype with a few counts. V is TRBV9 and J is TRBJ1-2; D is undetermined. This CDR3 is 16 amino acids long. CDR1 is SGDLS, CDR2 YYNGEE, per germline. The V and J ends lost 0 bases and 8 bases respectively, with 20 bases between them. The CDR3 here is CASSVEVVAGRRGYTF. The CDR3 region has the DNA TGTGCCAGCAGCGTAGAGGTGGTGGCAGGCCGTCGAGGCTACACCTTC.

The V gene is TRBV3-1, the J gene TRBJ1-2, with 8 bases identical to TRBD1. The J segment lost 4 bases and the V segment lost 0 bases, leaving 1 base of the junction unmatched. The CDR3 has 14 residues. CDR1 and CDR2 from the germline V gene are LGHDT and YNNKEL (reference sequence). The DNA of the CDR3 is TGTGCCAGCAGCCAAGACAGGGGGCTCTATGGCTACACCTTC. Translated, it gives CASSQDRGLYGYTF.

The J gene is TRBJ1-6, the V gene TRBV20-1; no reliable D call. The V gene lost 3 bases and the J gene lost 4 bases, with 7 bases spanning the gap. Per the germline V gene, CDR1 is DFQATT and CDR2 is SNEGSKA (reference sequence). The CDR3 consists of 13 residues. CDR3 residues: CSASGSYNSPLHF. CDR3 sequence (DNA): TGCAGTGCTAGTGGCAGTTATAATTCACCCCTCCACTTT.

This clonotype was seen a handful of times. The chain links TRBV10-3 to TRBJ2-5; D is perhaps TRBD1 (5 bases). Germline-derived CDR1 and CDR2 are ENHRY and SYGVKD. V gave up 1 base and J gave up 3 bases, with 9 bases separating them. This CDR3 has 14 amino acids. This CDR3 reads CAISELGHEETQYF. In nucleotides, the CDR3 is TGTGCCATCAGTGAGTTAGGACACGAAGAGACCCAGTACTTC.

This clonotype was counted a few times. V usage is TRBV12-3 or TRBV12-4 and J usage is TRBJ2-6; 9 nucleotides agree with TRBD1. The CDR3 runs 16 residues. V lost 10 bases and J lost 3; bases outside the gene matches: 10. In DNA, the CDR3 is TGTGCCACCTCGGGACAGGGATTGAGTGGGGCCAACGTCCTGACTTTC. Translation: CATSGQGLSGANVLTF.

The chain joins TRBV12-3 or TRBV12-4 to TRBJ2-2; 9 nucleotides align to TRBD1. Unmatched junction bases numbered 9, after V lost 4 bases and J lost 6 bases. The CDR3 loop spans 16 amino acids. The CDR3 DNA sequence: TGTGCCAGCAGTTCACCCGGGACAGGGCAACCCGGGGAGCTGTTTTTT. Its protein product is CASSSPGTGQPGELFF.

This clonotype showed up just a few times. The chain links TRBV7-2 to TRBJ2-1, with 9 bases that match TRBD1. The CDR3 is made up of 14 amino acids. Per germline, CDR1 SGHTA and CDR2 FQGNSA. V shed 6 bases, J shed 12 bases, and the junction held 12 bases outside the gene matches. The CDR3 protein is CASSSEHRGRGQFF. The CDR3 DNA follows: TGTGCCAGCAGTTCGGAACACAGGGGGCGCGGGCAGTTCTTC.

In this sample, this clonotype turned up a few times. CDR3 DNA: TGTGCCAGCAGCCAAGAAGTACGGGACAATGAAAAACTGTTTTTT. This translates into CASSQEVRDNEKLFF. The chain combines TRBV3-1 with TRBJ1-4; a possible D gene is TRBD1 (5 bases). V was clipped by 0 bases and J by 5 bases, with 10 bases between them. The length of the CDR3 is 15 residues. Germline V lookup: CDR1 LGHDT, CDR2 YNNKEL (reference sequence).

This clonotype has just a few counts. The chain is built from TRBV7-9 and TRBJ1-6; unclear D gene. In germline, CDR1 is SEHNR, CDR2 FQNEAQ (reference sequence). The CDR3 totals 14 residues. Trimming took off 1 base at V and 6 bases at J, with 7 bases between the two ends. CDR3 region: CASSLGQINSPLHF. The CDR3 DNA reads TGTGCCAGCAGCTTAGGTCAGATTAATTCACCCCTCCACTTT.

This clonotype was counted between two and nine times. V gene TRBV6-2 or TRBV6-3 combines with J gene TRBJ1-2; TRBD1 is a possible D gene (5 bases). The CDR3 sequence is 12 residues long. The V and J ends lost 8 bases and 6 bases respectively, with 13 bases between them. Germline loops: CDR1 MNHEY, CDR2 SVGEGT. The DNA of the CDR3 is TGTGCCAGCGGGACTATCATCAATGGCTACACCTTC. As protein: CASGTIINGYTF.

This clonotype was seen more than once but under ten times. This chain uses TRBV7-9 with TRBJ2-3, with TRBD1 identical over 7 bases. Germline-derived CDR1 and CDR2 are SEHNR and FQNEAQ (reference sequence). This CDR3 contains 14 residues. The ends lost 2 bases at V and 5 bases at J; junction bases unmatched: 4. The CDR3 DNA is TGTGCCAGCAGCTTAACGGGGACAGTAGATACGCAGTATTTT. Protein sequence: CASSLTGTVDTQYF.

In its sample, this clonotype was seen many times. This chain connects TRBV5-1 to TRBJ1-1; D possibly corresponds to TRBD1 (6 bases). There are 14 residues in the CDR3. Germline V gene sequence: CDR1 SGHRS, CDR2 YFSETQ. V was clipped by 0 bases and J by 3 bases, with 9 bases between them. CDR3 protein: CASSLGQADTEAFF. CDR3 DNA: TGCGCCAGCAGCTTGGGACAGGCTGACACTGAAGCTTTCTTT. Based on the CDR3 plus reference TRBV5-1 and TRBJ1-1, the full variable domain is KAGVTQTPRYLIKTRGQQVTLSCSPISGHRSVSWYQQTPGQGLQFLFEYFSETQRNKGNFPGRFSGRQFSNSRSEMNVSTLELGDSALYLCASSLGQADTEAFFGQGTRLTVV.

This clonotype was recorded a few times. The chain links TRBV7-9 to TRBJ1-6; a possible D gene is TRBD1 (6 bases). V was pared by 1 base and J by 4 bases, with 20 bases between. Germline CDR1 is SEHNR and CDR2 is FQNEAQ (reference sequence). The CDR3 sequence is 19 residues long. The CDR3 is CASSLVVGRGGSYNSPLHF. Written as DNA, the CDR3 is TGTGCCAGCAGCTTAGTAGTCGGCAGGGGAGGCTCTTATAATTCACCCCTCCACTTT.

This chain links TRBV3-1 with TRBJ1-2, with D perhaps matching TRBD1 (6 bases). This CDR3 spans 16 amino acids. Germline CDR1 is LGHDT and CDR2 is YNNKEL (reference sequence). Trimming removed 6 bases from V and 3 bases from J, with 20 bases in between. CDR3 amino acids: CASSHTTGRFDYGYTF. The CDR3 nucleotides read TGTGCCAGCAGTCATACTACAGGGAGATTTGACTATGGCTACACCTTC.

The chain recombines TRBV14 with TRBJ1-1, with TRBD1 identical over 7 bases. This CDR3 is 15 amino acids long. V trimming: 4 bases; J trimming: 3 bases; junction bases outside the gene matches: 8. Looked up from germline, CDR1 is SGHDN and CDR2 is FVKESK. The CDR3 DNA is TGTGCCAGCAGCCGTGAACAGGGGTGGTACACTGAAGCTTTCTTT. It is translated as CASSREQGWYTEAFF.

In this sample, this clonotype turned up many times. The rearrangement uses TRBV7-2 and TRBJ1-4; D is perhaps TRBD1 (5 bases). The CDR3 consists of 14 residues. Looked up from germline, CDR1 is SGHTA and CDR2 is FQGNSA. V was clipped by 1 base and J by 8 bases, with 11 bases between them. CDR3 sequence reads: CASSLDGREEKLFF. The CDR3 DNA follows: TGTGCCAGCAGCTTAGATGGCAGGGAGGAAAAACTGTTTTTT.

This clonotype was observed at least ten times. This rearrangement joins TRBV11-2 to TRBJ2-3, with 11 bases fitting TRBD2. V shed 1 base and J 6 bases; nucleotides not matched to a gene: 6. Germline V gene lookup returns CDR1 SGHAT and CDR2 FQNNGV. The CDR3 spans 16 residues. CDR3 loop: CASSLAGSGGADTQYF. The CDR3 bases are TGTGCCAGCAGCTTAGCGGGTAGCGGGGGGGCGGATACGCAGTATTTT.

The sample holds many counts of this clonotype. The rearrangement links TRBV12-3 or TRBV12-4 to TRBJ2-1; a possible D gene is TRBD1 (5 bases). There are 12 residues in the CDR3. With 5 bases removed from V and 5 bases from J, the gap between germline ends came to 7 bases. In nucleotides, the CDR3 is TGTGCCAGCAGTCAAGGGGACAATGAGCAGTTCTTC. It codes for CASSQGDNEQFF.

In this sample, this clonotype turned up a few times. This chain joins TRBV5-5 and TRBJ1-1, with 8 bases that match TRBD1. Unmatched junction bases numbered 4, after V lost 2 bases and J lost 1 base. The CDR3 has 15 residues. The germline V gene encodes CDR1 SGHKS and CDR2 YYEKEE (reference sequence). The CDR3 nucleotides read TGTGCCAGCAGCTTCCAGCAGGGGGCGAACACTGAAGCTTTCTTT. Its protein is CASSFQQGANTEAFF.

In its sample, this clonotype was seen many times. This chain links TRBV6-1 with TRBJ2-1; TRBD2 aligns across 14 bases. V was pared by 6 bases and J by 10 bases, with 5 bases of the junction left unmatched. From germline, CDR1 is MNHNS and CDR2 SASEGT. The CDR3 runs 14 residues. Written as DNA, the CDR3 is TGTGCCAGCAGGGGACTAGCGGGGGCCGCGGAGCAGTTCTTC. Amino acid sequence: CASRGLAGAAEQFF.